The T cell receptor beta chain described here comes from a study of T-cell memory formation after mild COVID-19. General study points: Certain responding clones were present in pre-infection memory, suggesting participation of cross-reactive memory.

Regarding this clonotype: What it recognizes is unknown.

V was trimmed by 5 bases and J by 4 bases, leaving 24 bases between them. Germline CDR1 SGHVS, CDR2 FNYEAQ. The CDR3 totals 18 residues. TCRdb recomputed calls from the 5' RACE reads with MiXCR, one row per CDR3 protein. The sample records some 330,000 distinct CDR3 sequences, around 21% being singletons. The receptor comes from an adult woman who had mild COVID-19 (a few samples of this study predate the infection). Cell type and time point are not known. The specimen sequenced was PBMCs or a T cell subset sorted from them (not recorded which). The rearrangement links TRBV7-6 to TRBJ2-4; D is perhaps TRBD2 (6 bases). Here the CDR3 DNA reads TGTGCCAGCAGCGACGGCGACGCGGCGGGACGAACAAAAAACATTCAGTACTTC. It translates to CASSDGDAAGRTKNIQYF.